This T cell receptor beta chain was sequenced for a study of T cells in Graves' hyperthyroidism and ophthalmopathy. The CDR3 covers 14 residues. Deletions cut 1 base from V and 7 bases from J, with 11 bases between. Germline CDR1 is DFQATT and CDR2 is SNEGSKA (reference sequence). This clonotype was observed many times. Researchers took RNA transcripts and amplified the TCR beta CDR3 regions from them. First-round RT-PCR with HTBI primers amplified the TCR CDR3 region. TCRdb re-called the multiplex PCR reads with MiXCR, one entry per CDR3 protein. The table records around 600,000 distinct CDR3 sequences, roughly 14% of them present only once. Patients having uncontrolled infection, another autoimmune disease, pregnancy or lactation were not included.

The TCR comes from a woman between 45 and 60 years old with Graves' ophthalmopathy. The sequenced material came from blood. This chain uses TRBV20-1 with TRBJ1-6; D perhaps matches TRBD1 (5 bases). CDR3 sequence (DNA): TGCAGTGCTAGAGTGGGGCTCCCGAATTCACCCCTCCACTTT. Its protein product is CSARVGLPNSPLHF.